This TCR beta chain was recovered during a study of T cell responses to AZD1222 COVID-19 vaccine. The overall study: Pooled in the analysis were second doses at about 4 or about 12 weeks.

Of note for this clone: The antigen is unknown.

Some clones are missing from TCRdb's copy, which holds only in-frame ones; the method was immunoSEQ multiplex PCR. The sample includes 90,000 to 120,000 clones, about 89% of them seen just once. Findings and limits, study-wide: Reportedly, nearly half the spike-specific TCRs target unmutated variant regions. Clonal diversity was possibly underestimated, and the donors were mostly white British, with more females. It was only a handful of AZD1222 recipients who were seropositive at baseline.

The germline CDR1 and CDR2 sequences are SGHTA and FQGTGA. V lost 0 bases and J lost 3, with 6 bases in between. This CDR3 has 14 amino acids. The source is an adult in good health. The J gene is TRBJ1-3, the V gene TRBV7-3; D is uncertain. Source: peripheral blood, taken on day 0 of AZD1222 vaccination. CDR3 protein: CASSLTGGGNTIYF. The DNA for the CDR3 is TGTGCCAGCAGCTTAACGGGTGGTGGAAACACCATATATTTT.